This T cell receptor (beta chain) was observed in a study of blood T cell repertoires in COVID-19. On the study more broadly: Samples came from the United States, Italy and Spain, spanning acute and convalescent COVID-19.

In the study's own analysis: The assay estimated nucleated cells by amplifying reference gene primers. Sequencing was performed with immunoSEQ multiplex PCR; in TCRdb, only in-frame clones are kept and a portion is missing. D and trimming were read from the DNA, whereas the V and J calls and clone size are those reported in that table. The sample contains 30,000 to 35,000 clones, approximately 82% of which appear only once. This clone has just one count. V lost 4 bases, J lost 8 bases, and 12 bases lay in between. CDR1 and CDR2 (germline): SGHDN, FVKESK. There are 13 residues in the CDR3. Sequencing was performed on peripheral blood. The rearrangement joins TRBV14 to TRBJ2-1; D is unclear. The sequence derives from a man of 80 years or more with active or convalescent COVID-19. The CDR3, as DNA: TGTGCCAGCAGCCGAAATCTGGCAGATGAGCAGTTCTTC. Residues: CASSRNLADEQFF.